The TCR beta chain described here comes from a study of blood T cell repertoires in COVID-19. Across the study: Material from acute and convalescent COVID-19 was sourced from the United States, Italy and Spain.

Authors' analysis steps: Researchers report that nucleated cell counts were estimated from reference gene primer amplification. Generated by immunoSEQ multiplex PCR, the TCRdb table keeps only in-frame clones and is missing some. V, J and clone size are those of that table, while D and trimming were read from the DNA. The sample has about 300,000 clones, roughly 91% seen once. CDR3 size: 15 residues. Between the trimmed V and J ends, which lost 4 bases and 1 base, there was a span of 15 bases. CDR1 is SGDLS and CDR2 is YYNGEE in the germline V gene. This rearrangement joins TRBV9 to TRBJ2-7; D uncertain. This TCR was recovered from a young woman with COVID-19, enrolled during active disease. The sequencing input was peripheral blood. This chain's CDR3 is CASSLRPELSYEQYF. The CDR3 DNA follows: TGTGCCAGCAGCCTACGTCCCGAGTTATCCTACGAGCAGTACTTC.